This is a list of T cell receptor beta chains from one sample in a study of T cell clonotyping in hematopoietic cell transplantation. The method was immunoSEQ multiplex PCR; TCRdb's version includes in-frame clones alone and lacks a portion of them. The profile covers around 15,000 clones, with more than 75% appearing a single time and around 4.3% taken by the ten largest. This specimen consisted of PBMCs, obtained 100 days after allogeneic stem cell transplant. The receptors derive from a male patient aged 60 to 75 who had an allogeneic stem cell transplant from a related donor, so the T cells may come from the graft donor. Some clones in this sample may be carry-over from other donors' samples. Each CDR3 is given with its conserved first and last residue. Each record gives: J gene, D gene, V gene, clone size, CDR3 DNA, CDR3 protein. A D gene is named only where the DNA matches it firmly. Not every row has a clone size; where given, it reads once, few, many or a size class.

>TRBJ2-7|TRBD1|TRBV6-5|-
TGTGCCAGCAGCCAAAACAGGGGAAACGAGCAGTACTTC
CASSQNRGNEQYF
>TRBJ2-3|-|TRBV18|-
TGTGCCAGCTCACTCACATCTAGCACAGATACGCAGTATTTT
CASSLTSSTDTQYF
>TRBJ2-3|TRBD2|TRBV10-2|-
TGCGCCAGCAGCCGGGGAGGCGGGGGGTCGGGCACAGATACGCAGTATTTT
CASSRGGGGSGTDTQYF
>TRBJ1-6|-|TRBV14|few
TGTGCCAGCAGCCTCGGGCAGGGAGGGAATTCACCCCTCCACTTT
CASSLGQGGNSPLHF
>TRBJ2-7|TRBD1|TRBV27|-
TGTGCCAGCAGTCCGGACAGGGTCTACGAGCAGTACTTC
CASSPDRVYEQYF
>TRBJ1-3|-|TRBV5-7|-
TGTGCCAGCCCAACCTTGGAGCAGCAGCTCGGGATCAGGGAAAACACCATATATTTT
CASPTLEQQLGIRENTIYF
>TRBJ1-4|TRBD1|TRBV6-5|-
TGTGCCAGCAGTTCTCGGACAGGGGGCCAGGGGGAAAAACTGTTTTTT
CASSSRTGGQGEKLFF
>TRBJ2-7|TRBD1|TRBV27|-
TGTGCCAGCAGTTTATCCTCCCGGGACAGGGACGAGCAGTACTTC
CASSLSSRDRDEQYF
>TRBJ1-2|-|TRBV21-1|-
TGTGCCAGCAGCAAAGGGGGACAGGGAGGTAACTATGGCTACACCTTC
CASSKGGQGGNYGYTF
>TRBJ2-2|-|TRBV2|once
TGTGCCAGCAGTGTAGGGGGGGACACCGGGGAGCTGTTTTTT
CASSVGGDTGELFF
>TRBJ2-7|TRBD1|TRBV27|-
TGTGCCAGCAGGGTGACAGGGACCTACGAGCAGTACTTC
CASRVTGTYEQYF
>TRBJ1-1|-|TRBV5-8|-
TGTGCCAGCAGCTTATTCGGGTTTACCTCTATGAACACTGAAGCTTTCTTT
CASSLFGFTSMNTEAFF
>TRBJ2-5|-|TRBV6-5|-
TGTGCCAGCAGTTACCACCGGCGCCAAGAGACCCAGTACTTC
CASSYHRRQETQYF
>TRBJ1-1|TRBD1|TRBV5-6|-
TGTGCCAGCAGGTTCGGGACAGGGGACATGAACACTGAAGCTTTCTTT
CASRFGTGDMNTEAFF